Ten or more counts support the clone carrying this T cell receptor beta chain. What it binds is unknown. The CDR3 is cut off 3 residues early in the read; its end comes from the germline J gene. The data originate from a study of T cell clonality in common variable immunodeficiency. Generated by immunoSEQ multiplex PCR, the TCRdb table keeps only in-frame clones and is missing some. Altogether some 60,000 clones were found in the sample, and no singletons occur. CDR1 is MNHNS, CDR2 SASEGT, per germline. Trimming took off 4 bases at V and 2 bases at J, with 15 bases between the two ends. The CDR3 is made up of 16 amino acids. Study-wide results and limits: Common variable immunodeficiency TCR beta sequences reportedly had fewer deletions and N-nucleotide insertions. Patient heterogeneity in the CVID cohort limited correlations between repertoire features and clinical complications. Authors noted CVID clonality's cause needs subpopulation repertoire sequencing.

The source of this sequence is a person between 18 and 69 years old in good health. The chain is built from TRBV6-1 and TRBJ2-1, with D possibly matching TRBD2 (6 bases). The sample consisted of peripheral blood mononuclear cells. Partial CDR3 DNA: TGTGCCAGCAGTGGGGCTCGGGACTCCACCTACAATGAG. This codes for CASSGARDSTYNE. The full CDR3 reads CASSGARDSTYNEQFF.